Below, one T cell receptor beta chain is given with its context. In the PCR, 60 Vbeta and 13 Jbeta primers were used. Repertoires were generated with immunoSEQ multiplex PCR, while TCRdb's copy carries only in-frame clones and drops some. The repertoire holds 130,000 or so clones, with about 80% as singletons. CDR3 length: 14 amino acids. Germline trimming cut 9 bases from V and 2 bases from J; bases unmatched to any gene: 5. Germline assignment: CDR1 LNHDA and CDR2 SQIVND (reference sequence). The data were taken from a study of cytomegalovirus exposure and HLA in healthy donors. What was sequenced was PBMCs. The gene calls are TRBV19 and TRBJ2-2; TRBD1 matches 8 bases. This TCR came from a woman between 18 and 29 years old in good health and CMV-seronegative. CDR3 sequence reads: CASSGQGNTGELFF. CDR3 bases: TGTGCCAGCAGCGGACAGGGTAACACCGGGGAGCTGTTTTTT.